Listed below are T cell receptor beta chains from one sample, sequenced in a study of blood T cell repertoires in COVID-19. The data were produced by immunoSEQ multiplex PCR, yet TCRdb's version contains in-frame clones alone and is incomplete. Here the sample spans fewer than 200,000 clones, roughly 87% being singletons. Input material: peripheral blood. Every receptor here comes from a woman aged 70-85 years with acute or convalescent COVID-19. The conserved cysteine and the conserved F or W are not part of the CDR3 here.

>18|TRBV30|TRBJ1-2
AWSRGTIRDRGRSNYGYT
>12|TRBV6-5|TRBJ2-1
ASSSGLAYNEQF
>13|TRBV7-9|TRBJ1-4
ASSYTQATNEKLF
>11|TRBV28|TRBJ2-7
ASSSLSYYEQY
>14|TRBV4-3|TRBJ1-2
ASSQVARGRFDGYT
>14|TRBV7-6|TRBJ2-3
ASSPTGQALTDTQY
>11|TRBV15|TRBJ1-2
ATSSRGFIGYT
>13|TRBV19|TRBJ2-2
ASSVGIMGTGELF
>12|TRBV7-2|TRBJ2-5
ASTDLRGQETQY
>17|TRBV2|TRBJ1-6
ASSEGDRVGTSHNSPLH
>16|TRBV6-2/TRBV6-3|TRBJ2-1
ASSYVETSVWMWNEQF
>13|TRBV18|TRBJ1-5
ASSPSGGRDQPQH
>12|TRBV6-2/TRBV6-3|TRBJ2-3
ASSSTGGEDTQY
>15|TRBV6-6|TRBJ1-4
ASSPNHPGQINEKLF
>14|TRBV18|TRBJ2-3
ASSPQAQGAADTQY
>11|TRBV28|TRBJ1-2
ASSLAGEYGYT
>11|TRBV30|TRBJ2-2
AWGLVHTGELF